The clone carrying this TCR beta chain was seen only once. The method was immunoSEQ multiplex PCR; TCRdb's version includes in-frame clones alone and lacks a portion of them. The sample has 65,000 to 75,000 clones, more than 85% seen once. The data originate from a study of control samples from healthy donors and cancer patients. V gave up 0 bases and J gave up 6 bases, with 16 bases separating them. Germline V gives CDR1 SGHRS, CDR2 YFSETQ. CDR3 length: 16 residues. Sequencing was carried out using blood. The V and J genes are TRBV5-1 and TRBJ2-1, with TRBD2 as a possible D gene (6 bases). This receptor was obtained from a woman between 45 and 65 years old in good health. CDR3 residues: CASSLVRDTRGNEQFF. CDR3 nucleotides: TGCGCCAGCAGCTTGGTGCGGGATACAAGGGGCAATGAGCAGTTCTTC.